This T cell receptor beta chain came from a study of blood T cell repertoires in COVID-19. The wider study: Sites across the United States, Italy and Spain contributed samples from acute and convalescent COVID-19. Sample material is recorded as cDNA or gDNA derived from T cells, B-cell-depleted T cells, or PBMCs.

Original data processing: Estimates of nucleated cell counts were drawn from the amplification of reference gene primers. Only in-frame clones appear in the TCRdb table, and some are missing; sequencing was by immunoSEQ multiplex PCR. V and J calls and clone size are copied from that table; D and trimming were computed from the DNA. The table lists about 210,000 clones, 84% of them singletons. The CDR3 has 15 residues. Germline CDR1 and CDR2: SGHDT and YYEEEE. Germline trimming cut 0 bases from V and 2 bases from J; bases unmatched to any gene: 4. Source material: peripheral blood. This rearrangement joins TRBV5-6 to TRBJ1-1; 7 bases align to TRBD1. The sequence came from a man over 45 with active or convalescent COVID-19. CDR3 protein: CASSLVDRVNTEAFF. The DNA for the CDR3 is TGTGCCAGCAGCTTGGTAGACAGGGTAAACACTGAAGCTTTCTTT.